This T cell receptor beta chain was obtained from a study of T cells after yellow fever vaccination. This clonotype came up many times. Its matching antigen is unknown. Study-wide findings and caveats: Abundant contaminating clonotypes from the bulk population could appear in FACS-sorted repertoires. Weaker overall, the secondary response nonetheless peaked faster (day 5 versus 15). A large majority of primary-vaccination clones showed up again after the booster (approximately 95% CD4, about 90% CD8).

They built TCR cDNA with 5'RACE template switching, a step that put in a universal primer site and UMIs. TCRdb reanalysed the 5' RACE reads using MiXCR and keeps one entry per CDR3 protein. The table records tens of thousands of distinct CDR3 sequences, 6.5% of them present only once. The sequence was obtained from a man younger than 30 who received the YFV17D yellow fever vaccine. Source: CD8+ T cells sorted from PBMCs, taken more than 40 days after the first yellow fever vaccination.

In DNA form, the CDR3 reads TGTGCCAGCACCGACAGTTCGGAGACCCAGTACTTC. Translating gives CASTDSSETQYF. This rearrangement joins TRBV6-5 to TRBJ2-5; possibly TRBD1 for D (5 bases). Germline V CDR1 and CDR2: MNHEY, SVGAGI. CDR3 size: 12 residues. V was cut by 7 bases and J by 5 bases, with 11 bases left in between.